This record concerns one T cell receptor beta chain sequence. Its specificity is not known. Being one base from a much bigger clone, this may be a read error. Included in the TCR beta cDNA libraries were unique molecular identifiers. TCRdb reprocessed the PCR reads with MiXCR, giving one entry per CDR3 protein. The sample records approximately 260,000 distinct CDR3 sequences, 35% to 45% being singletons. This sample is drawn from a study of post-analysis software for immune sequencing data. Study-wide background: Included courses were relapsing-remitting and secondary progressive multiple sclerosis; progressive-relapsing multiple sclerosis was also included.

The V gene's germline CDR1 is SEHNR and CDR2 FQNEAQ (reference sequence). This CDR3 is 13 amino acids long. Findings of the study overall: Higher frequency in patients than in controls was seen for several TRBV segments, with TRBV5-6, TRBV5-1 and TRBV20-1 among them.

V and J are TRBV7-9 and TRBJ2-3; D not certain. Sequencing was performed on blood. This TCR was sampled from a girl under 18 with multiple sclerosis. In nucleotides, the CDR3 is TGTTCCAGCAGCTTAGAAACCACAGATACGCAGTATTTT. It translates to CSSSLETTDTQYF.